One and the same sample provided the 12 T cell receptor beta chains below, sequenced in a study of identical twins. In TCRdb, the 5' RACE reads were re-called with MiXCR into one record per CDR3 protein. The table shows 1.5 million to 2 million distinct CDR3 sequences, with about 30% occurring only once. Sequencing used cord blood. The receptors stem from a newborn girl in good health.

The rearrangement links TRBV20-1 to TRBJ1-4; no definite D call. Germline CDR1 and CDR2: DFQATT and SNEGSKA (reference sequence). V was clipped by 8 bases and J by 8 bases, with 12 bases between them. There are 11 residues in the CDR3. Here the CDR3 DNA reads TGCAGTCGCCGGGTCGGCGAAAAACTGTTTTTT. The encoded protein is CSRRVGEKLFF.

V and J are TRBV28 and TRBJ1-5; no definite D call. Germline V gene data show CDR1 as MDHEN and CDR2 as SYDVKM. This CDR3 has 14 amino acids. Trimming stripped 8 bases from V and 2 bases from J, with 13 bases between. CDR3 region: CASFISQGNQPQHF. In DNA form, the CDR3 reads TGTGCCAGCTTTATCTCACAAGGCAATCAGCCCCAGCATTTT.

Notes on this clonotype: At one end, the junction sequence differs from germline, possibly due to a read error. This rearrangement joins TRBV7-2 to TRBJ1-1; D is unclear. Germline V gives CDR1 SGHTA, CDR2 FQGNSA. The CDR3 sequence is 15 residues long. CDR3 in DNA: TGTGCCAGCGGCTTAGCGATGGGGATTAACACTGAAGCTTTCTTT. This translates into CASGLAMGINTEAFF.

A remark on this clonotype: One junction end does not reproduce the germline sequence, and a read error may be involved. This rearrangement joins TRBV6-1 to TRBJ1-2; D is undetermined. Germline CDR1 MNHNS, CDR2 SASEGT. The CDR3 loop spans 13 amino acids. The CDR3 sequence is CAACFGTNYGFTF. In DNA, the CDR3 is TGTGCCGCCTGCTTCGGTACTAACTATGGCTTCACCTTC.

The V gene is TRBV12-3 or TRBV12-4, the J gene TRBJ2-7, with D hard to call. The CDR3 length is 14 residues. V was pared by 3 bases and J by 0 bases, with 9 bases between. The CDR3 nucleotides are TGTGCCAGCAGTTTGGGCAGGTTCTCCTACGAGCAGTACTTC. Residues: CASSLGRFSYEQYF.

This clonotype was detected a few times. The genes are TRBV5-1 and TRBJ2-5; 8 positions agree with TRBD1. Germline V gene data show CDR1 as SGHRS and CDR2 as YFSETQ. The CDR3 is made up of 14 amino acids. J was trimmed by 2 bases and V by 4 bases; bases with no gene match: 4. The CDR3 coding sequence is TGCGCCAGCAGCCGGTGGACAGGGCAAGAGACCCAGTACTTC. As protein: CASSRWTGQETQYF.

The chain is built from TRBV20-1 and TRBJ1-1; D ambiguous. The CDR3 has 14 amino acids. Trimming took off 0 bases at V and 0 bases at J, with 8 bases between the two ends. The germline V gene has CDR1 DFQATT and CDR2 SNEGSKA (reference sequence). The CDR3: CSARDHGMNTEAFF. The CDR3 DNA follows: TGCAGTGCTAGAGATCATGGCATGAACACTGAAGCTTTCTTT.

The count of this clonotype is one. CDR3 DNA: TGCGCCAGCAGCTTGGCACAGGAGACTAGCACAGATACGCAGTATTTT. Protein sequence: CASSLAQETSTDTQYF. The rearrangement uses TRBV5-1 and TRBJ2-3; weak D call: TRBD1 (5 bases). The germline V gene has CDR1 SGHRS and CDR2 YFSETQ. V was trimmed by 0 bases and J by 0 bases, leaving 11 bases between them. The CDR3 sequence is 16 residues long.

This clonotype was found a few times. V gene TRBV18 combines with J gene TRBJ2-7, with 7 bases fitting TRBD1. The V gene end was trimmed by 2 bases and the J gene end by 0 bases; junction bases not matched to a gene: 13. The CDR3 consists of 18 residues. From germline, CDR1 is KGHSH and CDR2 LQKENI. The CDR3 loop is CASSPYFSTGISSYEQYF. DNA for the CDR3: TGTGCCAGCTCACCATACTTCTCGACAGGGATTAGCTCCTACGAGCAGTACTTC.

V usage is TRBV7-2 and J usage is TRBJ2-1; 15 bases fit TRBD2. The CDR3 runs 18 residues. Per the germline V gene, CDR1 is SGHTA and CDR2 is FQGNSA. The trim removed 5 bases at V and 1 base at J, leaving 6 bases unmatched. The CDR3 spells CASSHGLAGGWSYNEQFF. For the CDR3, the DNA is TGTGCCAGCAGCCACGGACTAGCGGGGGGGTGGTCCTACAATGAGCAGTTCTTC. Combining the CDR3 with reference TRBV7-2 and TRBJ2-1 gives the whole variable domain GAGVSQSPSNKVTEKGKDVELRCDPISGHTALYWYRQSLGQGLEFLIYFQGNSAPDKSGLPSDRFSAERTGGSVSTLTIQRTQQEDSAVYLCASSHGLAGGWSYNEQFFGPGTRLTVL.

The rearrangement joins TRBV20-1 to TRBJ2-3; D gene unclear. From germline, CDR1 is DFQATT and CDR2 SNEGSKA (reference sequence). Trimming took off 2 bases at V and 2 bases at J, with 11 bases between the two ends. The CDR3 is made up of 14 amino acids. The chain's CDR3 is CSARTLTSTDTQYF. CDR3 nucleotides: TGCAGTGCTAGAACCCTTACCTCCACAGATACGCAGTATTTT.

This chain connects TRBV4-1 to TRBJ2-7, with no clear D. The DNA end is a closer match to TRBJ2-5, so the J assignment may be wrong. The CDR3 length is 14 residues. Germline values: CDR1 MGHRA, CDR2 YSYEKL. The CDR3 protein is CASSQVSNGETQYF. The CDR3 DNA follows: TGCGCCAGCAGCCAAGTGTCGAACGGGGAGACCCAGTACTTC.